This TCR beta chain was sequenced in a study of CD8 T cells in ankylosing spondylitis. General study findings and limits: Earlier authors reported some of these motif variants in reactive arthritis synovial fluid and blood. Ankylosing spondylitis blood appeared to carry a characteristic TCR beta motif of several highly homologous variants.

TCRdb re-called the 5' RACE reads through MiXCR, storing one row per CDR3 protein. The profile shows approximately 400,000 distinct CDR3 sequences, under 20% of them singletons. This clonotype was recorded a few times. Antigen unknown. The TCR originated in a male donor with ankylosing spondylitis. The sequenced sample was blood, either unsorted or a sorted T cell fraction (not recorded which).

CDR3 nucleotides: TGTGCCAGCAGCCAAGAACCGGGGGCGGGAGCCTACGAGCAGTACTTC. Protein: CASSQEPGAGAYEQYF. This chain joins TRBV4-2 and TRBJ2-7; weak D call: TRBD2 (7 bases). With 0 bases removed from V and 2 bases from J, the gap between germline ends came to 14 bases. Germline-derived CDR1 and CDR2 are LGHNA and YNFKEQ. There are 16 residues in the CDR3.